A single T cell receptor beta chain is shown here with its context. Antigen: not known. The data stem from a study of T-cell reconstitution after alpha-beta-depleted transplantation in children. A TCRbeta library incorporating unique molecular identifiers was prepared. TCRdb independently ran MiXCR on the PCR reads; one entry per CDR3 protein. The table includes about 590,000 distinct CDR3 sequences, roughly 13% detected once. Notes on the study in general: The study reportedly traced alpha-beta T cells about two months after transplant to several hundred expanded graft clones. When one year had passed after transplant, most T-cell counts and diversity came from newly produced T cells.

This receptor was identified in a male patient younger than 18 who had a stem cell transplant for acute myeloid leukemia, so the T cells may come from the graft donor. The input for sequencing was PBMCs, mostly from graft donor cells, taken 360 days after TCRalphabeta/CD19-depleted stem cell transplant.

CDR3 nucleotide sequence: TGCGCCAGCGACACAAGCGGGAGCTCCTACAATGAGCAGTTCTTC. Protein sequence: CASDTSGSSYNEQFF. The chain combines TRBV5-1 with TRBJ2-1; 8 nucleotides line up with TRBD2. V trimming: 7 bases; J trimming: 0 bases; junction bases outside the gene matches: 6. The CDR3 is 15 amino acids. Germline V CDR1 and CDR2: SGHRS, YFSETQ. Full variable domain (rest looked up from reference TRBV5-1 and TRBJ2-1): KAGVTQTPRYLIKTRGQQVTLSCSPISGHRSVSWYQQTPGQGLQFLFEYFSETQRNKGNFPGRFSGRQFSNSRSEMNVSTLELGDSALYLCASDTSGSSYNEQFFGPGTRLTVL.